Listed below are T cell receptor beta chains from one sample, sequenced in a study of T cells expressing NK-cell markers. One entry per CDR3 protein, without DNA, is what TCRdb gives after re-calling the 5' RACE reads. The sample includes 150,000 or so distinct CDR3 sequences. The sample comprised blood T cells: a sorted CD56 or NKG2C T cell subset, CD4+ or CD8+ T cells, or bulk PBMC T cells (not recorded which). The source of these receptors is a woman between 18 and 69 years old in good health. The CDR3 runs from the conserved cysteine through the conserved F or W.

v_gene: TRBV20-1
j_gene: TRBJ2-7
len: 14
CDR3aa: CSARGVAGVYEQYF

v_gene: TRBV5-1
j_gene: TRBJ2-3
len: 17
CDR3aa: CASSSATGAGSTDTQYF

v_gene: TRBV5-4
j_gene: TRBJ2-1
len: 16
CDR3aa: CASSLRLGVLVNEQFF

v_gene: TRBV7-3
j_gene: TRBJ2-1
len: 14
CDR3aa: CASSPGARGSEQFF

v_gene: TRBV3-1
j_gene: TRBJ2-3
len: 14
CDR3aa: CASGARGVTDTQYF

v_gene: TRBV12-3/TRBV12-4
j_gene: TRBJ2-3
len: 13
CDR3aa: CASSLSVSDTQYF

v_gene: TRBV7-3
j_gene: TRBJ2-1
len: 12
CDR3aa: CASSLKSGEQFF

v_gene: TRBV7-9
j_gene: TRBJ2-3
len: 14
CDR3aa: CASSLVALADTQYF

v_gene: TRBV12-3/TRBV12-4
j_gene: TRBJ1-1
len: 17
CDR3aa: CASSHSPWTEPDTEAFF

v_gene: TRBV4-2
j_gene: TRBJ2-1
len: 18
CDR3aa: CASSQDLGGLSSYNEQFF

v_gene: TRBV3-1
j_gene: TRBJ2-7
len: 15
CDR3aa: CASSQEDRGSYEQYF

v_gene: TRBV9
j_gene: TRBJ2-2
len: 15
CDR3aa: CASSVENGRTGELFF

v_gene: TRBV20-1
j_gene: TRBJ1-1
len: 17
CDR3aa: CSARDLEKGHMNTEAFF

v_gene: TRBV3-1
j_gene: TRBJ2-7
len: 17
CDR3aa: CASSRTSGGTYSYEQYF

v_gene: TRBV12-3/TRBV12-4
j_gene: TRBJ2-1
len: 12
CDR3aa: CASSGGSNEQFF

v_gene: TRBV5-6
j_gene: TRBJ2-7
len: 15
CDR3aa: CASSLGGREAYEQYF

v_gene: TRBV12-3/TRBV12-4
j_gene: TRBJ2-7
len: 13
CDR3aa: CASSLGRADEQYF

v_gene: TRBV6-5
j_gene: TRBJ2-7
len: 16
CDR3aa: CASSYSPSGRPYEQYF

v_gene: TRBV3-1
j_gene: TRBJ2-2
len: 15
CDR3aa: CASSHLGQNTGELFF

v_gene: TRBV5-1
j_gene: TRBJ2-1
len: 15
CDR3aa: CASSITKSSYNEQFF

v_gene: TRBV18
j_gene: TRBJ2-2
len: 16
CDR3aa: CASSRLAGINTGELFF

v_gene: TRBV5-1
j_gene: TRBJ2-3
len: 16
CDR3aa: CASSFGLAGDYDTQYF

v_gene: TRBV6-1
j_gene: TRBJ2-3
len: 15
CDR3aa: CASTGGQPGTDTQYF

v_gene: TRBV6-2/TRBV6-3
j_gene: TRBJ2-2
len: 13
CDR3aa: CASWDWGTGELFF

v_gene: TRBV20-1
j_gene: TRBJ2-1
len: 14
CDR3aa: CSARDPRGDNEQFF

v_gene: TRBV12-3/TRBV12-4
j_gene: TRBJ1-2
len: 15
CDR3aa: CASTPGGFGLYGYTF

v_gene: TRBV12-3/TRBV12-4
j_gene: TRBJ2-7
len: 14
CDR3aa: CASSLGHISYEQYF

v_gene: TRBV10-3
j_gene: TRBJ2-7
len: 14
CDR3aa: CAISGGGIFYEQYF

v_gene: TRBV27
j_gene: TRBJ1-5
len: 15
CDR3aa: CATRGSNFPYQPQHF

v_gene: TRBV11-2
j_gene: TRBJ2-7
len: 11
CDR3aa: CASSPHEEQYF

v_gene: TRBV7-9
j_gene: TRBJ2-5
len: 13
CDR3aa: CASTPTEQETQYF

v_gene: TRBV4-2
j_gene: TRBJ2-7
len: 12
CDR3aa: CASSQDLDTQYF

v_gene: TRBV12-3/TRBV12-4
j_gene: TRBJ1-3
len: 14
CDR3aa: CASSLSAAGNTIYF

v_gene: TRBV20-1
j_gene: TRBJ2-5
len: 14
CDR3aa: CSARDRLGVETQYF

v_gene: TRBV20-1
j_gene: TRBJ1-2
len: 13
CDR3aa: CSARDSGSNGYTF

v_gene: TRBV5-5
j_gene: TRBJ2-7
len: 15
CDR3aa: CASSPNPPVRYEQYF

v_gene: TRBV6-2/TRBV6-3
j_gene: TRBJ2-7
len: 15
CDR3aa: CASSYSIRPNYEQYF

v_gene: TRBV5-1
j_gene: TRBJ1-1
len: 18
CDR3aa: CASSLGLRDRGPLGEAFF

v_gene: TRBV12-3/TRBV12-4
j_gene: TRBJ2-1
len: 13
CDR3aa: CASSLAGTDEQFF

v_gene: TRBV20-1
j_gene: TRBJ2-5
len: 14
CDR3aa: CSADRGRPKETQYF

v_gene: TRBV7-6
j_gene: TRBJ2-7
len: 16
CDR3aa: CASSPYRDRSSYEQYF

v_gene: TRBV5-1
j_gene: TRBJ2-7
len: 13
CDR3aa: CASSLVASGEQYF

v_gene: TRBV30
j_gene: TRBJ1-1
len: 12
CDR3aa: CAWSTRGSEAFF

v_gene: TRBV5-1
j_gene: TRBJ2-5
len: 15
CDR3aa: CASSLSAASGKTQYF

v_gene: TRBV5-6
j_gene: TRBJ2-6
len: 16
CDR3aa: CASSVGISSGANVLTF

v_gene: TRBV29-1
j_gene: TRBJ2-3
len: 15
CDR3aa: CSVAGQGGKADTQYF

v_gene: TRBV5-1
j_gene: TRBJ2-4
len: 14
CDR3aa: CASSSPGTENIQYF

v_gene: TRBV9
j_gene: TRBJ1-1
len: 15
CDR3aa: CASRKTGGLNTEAFF

v_gene: TRBV12-3/TRBV12-4
j_gene: TRBJ2-7
len: 13
CDR3aa: CASARASGSVEYF

v_gene: TRBV5-8
j_gene: TRBJ2-1
len: 15
CDR3aa: CASRRDRGTYNEQFF